This record covers a single TCR beta chain. Its antigen has not been determined. No much larger clone exists at a distance of one base, and base qualities are not known. What the time point label conveys for this sample: persistent/refractory GD, antithyroid drugs over 5 years with positive TRAb. For both TCR sequencing and RNA sequencing, RNA was extracted from PBMCs in TRIzol. The diagnosis of Graves' disease followed American Thyroid Association guidelines. The patients came from an endocrinology department in Xi'an, China. From each patient, approximately 9.9 milliliters of peripheral blood was collected into an EDTA anticoagulant tube. Ficoll Paque Plus density gradient separation was used to isolate PBMCs, and no additional T cell sorting was done. An Agilent 2100 Bioanalyzer and agarose gel were used to check RNA quality, and a NanoDrop 2000 was used to measure RNA concentration. The method was multiplex PCR. This sample was sequenced with an Illumina HiSeq 4000. TCR beta libraries were built with iRepertoire HTBI primers and Arm-PCR amplification of CDR3 regions. Before sequencing, the PCR products underwent gel purification. As for the original processing: Gene usage analysis of CDR3 amino acid clonotypes relied on the roughly 60 TRBV and over 13 TRBJ segments identified across samples. COPE and FqMerger were used to merge the filtered high-quality paired reads into contigs. BLAST was used to align contigs to IMGT TRBV, TRBD and TRBJ reference genes, with CDR3 defined following IMGT. Clonotypes above 0.1% frequency were classified as highly expanded clones. Shannon entropy was used to measure repertoire diversity, and the Gini coefficient was used to measure V-J evenness. Clonotypes shared by more than one individual were considered public. TCRdb trimmed public reads at Q25 via fastp, called clones via MiXCR and kept in-frame beta chains. Each record represents a unique CDR3 protein, reported with the most common genes and DNA among its rows. TCRdb, not the authors, supplied the V and J calls. The sample table shows fewer than 450,000 distinct CDR3 sequences, and around 20% are seen once. The ten largest clones add up to around 21% of the sample.

The source of the sample is a study of regulatory T cells in long-lasting Graves disease listed by TCRdb under 2021. Looking at the study overall: Persistent Graves' disease meant more than 5 years of antithyroid drug treatment with TSH receptor autoantibodies that stayed positive. TCR sequencing covered some 13 persistent and some 20 newly diagnosed Graves' disease patients, about 35 samples in total. The study was registered as a clinical trial and conducted in China. Patients with persistent Graves' disease were compared with patients with newly diagnosed Graves' disease using TCR sequencing and RNA sequencing of peripheral blood. Antithyroid drugs had been taken for 8.5 to 13 years on average by persistent Graves' disease patients in the clinical cohort. The research as a whole found: Lower TCR Shannon entropy and fewer highly expanded clones were observed in persistent Graves' disease patients than in newly diagnosed patients, which suggested clonal expansion. The small sample size was acknowledged by the authors as a limitation that may reduce accuracy. Because the primary lesion, thyroid tissue, could not be accessed, the study looked at peripheral blood alone. Persistent disease showed preferential use of TRBV28, TRBJ1-2 and TRBJ2-5, whereas newly diagnosed disease favored TRBV20-1 and TRBJ2-1. Patients with persistent disease shared more public clonotypes (under 3,000) than newly diagnosed patients did (around 1,000). Only the TCR beta chain was sequenced and analyzed.

From the cysteine through the phenylalanine, the CDR3 covers 15 amino acids. The sequence is cut down to CDR3 DNA, 45 bases in frame from base 1. Relative to germline, V is 5 bases shorter and J is 3 bases shorter, with 14 bases between their ends. The TCR originated in a female donor with Graves disease. This chain is built from TRBV12-3 or TRBV12-4 and TRBJ1-3; the D gene cannot be named for sure. The sequenced sample was peripheral blood mononuclear cells (PBMCs), obtained when the disease was refractory, from a patient treated with antithyroid drugs. The CDR3: CASSPSPSGGNTIYF. In nucleotides, the sequence is TGTGCCAGCAGTCCCTCCCCCAGCGGTGGAAACACCATATATTTT.